A selection of T cell receptor beta chains follows, all from one sample in a study of blood T cell repertoires in COVID-19. Sequencing used immunoSEQ multiplex PCR; TCRdb keeps in-frame clones, though not all of them. The table includes 130,000 or so clones, about 80% detected once. Material: PBMCs or T cells enriched from blood (not recorded which). Receptors originate from a man between 35 and 55 years old with acute COVID-19. Both conserved end residues are part of each CDR3.

v_gene: TRBV12-5; j_gene: TRBJ1-1; CDR3aa: CASGLFTGGVSTEAFF
v_gene: TRBV4-1; j_gene: TRBJ2-1; CDR3aa: CASSRGESGSSYNEQFF
v_gene: TRBV5-1; j_gene: TRBJ2-7; CDR3aa: CASSLGSGEPSYEQYF
v_gene: TRBV5-1; j_gene: TRBJ1-4; CDR3aa: CASSLYGQGVATNEKLFF
v_gene: TRBV5-8; j_gene: TRBJ1-1; CDR3aa: CASSWRGGEAFF
v_gene: TRBV2; j_gene: TRBJ2-4; CDR3aa: CASKGEGGIQYF
v_gene: TRBV6-2/TRBV6-3; j_gene: TRBJ2-3; CDR3aa: CASSTRQGSTDTQYF
v_gene: TRBV4-2; j_gene: TRBJ1-4; CDR3aa: CASSQGQSNEKLFF
v_gene: TRBV9; j_gene: TRBJ1-3; CDR3aa: CASSSRTGTPSGNTIYF
v_gene: TRBV5-6; j_gene: TRBJ1-1; CDR3aa: CASSSDSNFEAFF
v_gene: TRBV5-1; j_gene: TRBJ1-6; CDR3aa: CASSLGVSSYNSPLHF
v_gene: TRBV2; j_gene: TRBJ2-5; CDR3aa: CASRKEVEETQYF
v_gene: TRBV10-3; j_gene: TRBJ1-3; CDR3aa: CAINYSGNTIYF
v_gene: TRBV2; j_gene: TRBJ1-3; CDR3aa: CASREDRVRNTIYF
v_gene: TRBV19; j_gene: TRBJ2-5; CDR3aa: CASSIAGMQTQYF
v_gene: TRBV6-5; j_gene: TRBJ1-3; CDR3aa: CASSTGFSGNTIYF
v_gene: TRBV11-3; j_gene: TRBJ2-1; CDR3aa: CASSYQLAGVNEQFF
v_gene: TRBV6-5; j_gene: TRBJ2-7; CDR3aa: CASSYGTDYEQYF
v_gene: TRBV11-2; j_gene: TRBJ2-1; CDR3aa: CASSLKREGGHEQFF
v_gene: TRBV3-1/TRBV3-2; j_gene: TRBJ2-2; CDR3aa: CASSQKLTNTGELFF
v_gene: TRBV9; j_gene: TRBJ1-6; CDR3aa: CASSLLGQAQVGSPLHF
v_gene: TRBV7-3; j_gene: TRBJ2-6; CDR3aa: CASSVGGDGANVLTF
v_gene: TRBV5-1; j_gene: TRBJ2-3; CDR3aa: CASSLGDDRQQYF
v_gene: TRBV7-8; j_gene: TRBJ1-6; CDR3aa: CASSPGGNSPLHF